In its sample, the clone carrying this TCR beta chain was seen once. Adults between roughly 18 and 95 years of age took part from fewer than 30 US areas. This entry comes from a study of blood T cell repertoires in COVID-19. The wider study: Samples of COVID-19 (acute and convalescent) were obtained from the United States, Italy and Spain.

Produced via immunoSEQ multiplex PCR; TCRdb's table is partial and in-frame only. The table records about 400,000 clones, approximately 89% of them present only once. Germline trimming cut 2 bases from V and 5 bases from J; bases unmatched to any gene: 8. Germline V gene sequence: CDR1 MNHNS, CDR2 SASEGT. This CDR3 contains 16 residues. The sample consisted of PBMCs or T cells enriched from blood (not recorded which). The receptor was derived from a woman between 25 and 40 years old who had recovered from COVID-19. This chain joins TRBV6-1 and TRBJ1-1; 10 nucleotides line up with TRBD1. The CDR3 coding sequence is TGTGCCAGCAGTGAATTATCATGGGACAGGGGTACTGAAGCTTTCTTT. This translates into CASSELSWDRGTEAFF.